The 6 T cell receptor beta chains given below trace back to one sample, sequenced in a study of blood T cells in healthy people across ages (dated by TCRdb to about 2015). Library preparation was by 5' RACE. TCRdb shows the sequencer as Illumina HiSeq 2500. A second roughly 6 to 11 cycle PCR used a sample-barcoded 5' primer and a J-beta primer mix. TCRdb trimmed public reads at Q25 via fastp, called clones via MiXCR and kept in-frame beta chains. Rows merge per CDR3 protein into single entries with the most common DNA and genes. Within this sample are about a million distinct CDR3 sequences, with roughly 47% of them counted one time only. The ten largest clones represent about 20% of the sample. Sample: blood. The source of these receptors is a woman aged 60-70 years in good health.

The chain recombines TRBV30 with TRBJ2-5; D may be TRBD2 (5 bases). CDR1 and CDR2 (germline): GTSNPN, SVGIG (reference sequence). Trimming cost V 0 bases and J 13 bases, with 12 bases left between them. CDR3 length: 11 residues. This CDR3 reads CAWSVSVEVYF. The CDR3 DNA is TGTGCCTGGAGTGTATCGGTGGAGGTGTACTTC.

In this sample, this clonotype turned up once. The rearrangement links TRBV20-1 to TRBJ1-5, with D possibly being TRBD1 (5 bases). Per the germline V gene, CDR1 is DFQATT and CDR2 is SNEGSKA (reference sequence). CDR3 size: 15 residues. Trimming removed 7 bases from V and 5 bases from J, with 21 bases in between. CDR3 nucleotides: TGCAGTGTAATGGGTTGGGGCAGGAGGGATCAGCCCCAGCATTTT. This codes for CSVMGWGRRDQPQHF.

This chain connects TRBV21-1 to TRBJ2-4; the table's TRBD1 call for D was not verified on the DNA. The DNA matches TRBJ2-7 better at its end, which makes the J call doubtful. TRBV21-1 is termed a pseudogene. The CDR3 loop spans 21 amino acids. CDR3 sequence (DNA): TGTGCCAGCAGCGAAATGTGGGGAGGGCCGGGACAGGGGTCTCCCCCCTACGAGCAGTACTTC. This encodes CASSEMWGGPGQGSPPYEQYF.

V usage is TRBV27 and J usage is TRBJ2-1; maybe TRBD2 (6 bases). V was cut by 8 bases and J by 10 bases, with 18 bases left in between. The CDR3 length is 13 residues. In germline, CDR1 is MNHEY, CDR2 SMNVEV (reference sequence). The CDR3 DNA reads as TGTGCCAGCGGGACTGGTCTGCTTATCGAGCAGTTCTTC. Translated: CASGTGLLIEQFF.

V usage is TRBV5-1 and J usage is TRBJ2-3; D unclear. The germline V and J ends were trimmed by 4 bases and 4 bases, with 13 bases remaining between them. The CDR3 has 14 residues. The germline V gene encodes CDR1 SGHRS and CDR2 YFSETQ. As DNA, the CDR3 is TGCGCCAGCAGCCGGCCGGATGGGCCAGATACGCAGTATTTT. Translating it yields CASSRPDGPDTQYF. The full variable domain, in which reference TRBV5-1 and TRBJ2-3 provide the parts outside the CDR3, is KAGVTQTPRYLIKTRGQQVTLSCSPISGHRSVSWYQQTPGQGLQFLFEYFSETQRNKGNFPGRFSGRQFSNSRSEMNVSTLELGDSALYLCASSRPDGPDTQYFGPGTRLTVL.

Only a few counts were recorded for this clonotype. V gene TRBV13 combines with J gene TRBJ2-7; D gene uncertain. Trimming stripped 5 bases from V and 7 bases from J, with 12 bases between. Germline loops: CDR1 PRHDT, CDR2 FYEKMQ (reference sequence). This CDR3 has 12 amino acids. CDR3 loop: CASSPLVTEQYF. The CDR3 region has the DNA TGTGCCAGCAGCCCTTTGGTGACGGAGCAGTACTTC.